This T cell receptor beta chain was documented in a study of blood T cells in healthy people across ages. Study-wide results and caveats: Because donor CMV status was unknown, expanded clonotype changes were possibly confounded.

Regarding this clonotype: The target antigen is unknown.

Through a sample-barcoded 5' primer and a J-beta primer mix, a second PCR was run for roughly 6 to 11 cycles. There were at least 3 million CDR3-containing paired-end reads obtained from each sample. TCRdb reprocessed the 5' RACE reads via MiXCR and lists one record per CDR3 protein. This table has over 500,000 distinct CDR3 sequences, around 27% appearing once. The V and J ends lost 5 bases and 0 bases respectively, with 17 bases between them. The CDR3 is 17 residues long. Germline CDR1 MNHEY, CDR2 SVGEGT. The data also belong to a second study, concerning T cells of mothers and their children. Per that study: Thymic selection molds TCR recombination output in much the same way for related pairs as for unrelated pairs. Overlap measured in related mother-child pairs was slightly, non-significantly higher than in unrelated pairs.

This receptor was identified in a boy aged 2 to 9 in good health. The rearrangement joins TRBV6-2 or TRBV6-3 to TRBJ1-5, with D maybe TRBD1 (6 bases). Sequences were obtained from blood. CDR3 residues: CASSHRSRGYSNQPQHF. CDR3 nucleotides: TGTGCCAGCAGTCACCGATCCAGGGGCTATAGCAATCAGCCCCAGCATTTT.